These 20 T cell receptor beta chains originate from one sample sequenced in a study of cytomegalovirus exposure and HLA in healthy donors. In the PCR, 60 Vbeta and 13 Jbeta primers were used. Assay: immunoSEQ multiplex PCR; the TCRdb copy retains only in-frame clones and omits some. This table has just over 95,000 clones, about 70% appearing once. Sample: PBMCs. These receptor sequences come from a human donor in good health.

CDR3 DNA sequence: TGTGCCAGCACGGTGGGGGGAACGAACACTGAAGCTTTCTTT. Amino acid sequence: CASTVGGTNTEAFF. The chain links TRBV27 to TRBJ1-1; weak D call: TRBD1 (5 bases). The V and J ends lost 7 bases and 1 base respectively, with 13 bases between them. CDR1 is MNHEY, CDR2 SMNVEV, per germline (reference sequence). The CDR3 is 14 amino acids.

The rearrangement links TRBV7-9 to TRBJ2-2; D ambiguous. Trimming shortened V by 5 bases and J by 5 bases, and 15 bases separated the two germline ends. CDR1 and CDR2 (germline): SEHNR, FQNEAQ (reference sequence). The CDR3 spans 15 residues. The CDR3: CASSPYRARTGELFF. CDR3 sequence (DNA): TGTGCCAGCAGCCCTTACCGAGCTCGGACCGGGGAGCTGTTTTTT. Drawing the rest from reference TRBV7-9 and TRBJ2-2, the complete variable domain is DTGVSQNPRHKITKRGQNVTFRCDPISEHNRLYWYRQTLGQGPEFLTYFQNEAQLEKSRLLSDRFSAERPKGSFSTLEIQRTEQGDSAMYLCASSPYRARTGELFFGEGSRLTVL.

The V and J genes are TRBV6-4 and TRBJ2-3; 10 nucleotides match TRBD2. CDR3 length equals 14 residues. Trimming removed 8 bases from V and 1 base from J; junction bases left unmatched: 3. Germline V CDR1 and CDR2: MRHNA, SNTAGT. The CDR3 DNA reads TGTGCCAGCGCGAGCGGGAGGGGCACAGATACGCAGTATTTT. Translating gives CASASGRGTDTQYF.

This clone was counted a few times. J is TRBJ2-7 and V is TRBV5-4; D not resolved. Trimming cost V 4 bases and J 2 bases, with 19 bases left between them. The length of the CDR3 is 16 residues. Germline V lookup: CDR1 SGHNT, CDR2 YYREEE (reference sequence). The CDR3 DNA reads as TGTGCCAGCAGCCATCTCGGGTTTCAAGGCCCCTACGAGCAGTACTTC. Translated: CASSHLGFQGPYEQYF. Full variable domain (remainder filled in from reference TRBV5-4 and TRBJ2-7): ETGVTQSPTHLIKTRGQQVTLRCSSQSGHNTVSWYQQALGQGPQFIFQYYREEENGRGNFPPRFSGLQFPNYSSELNVNALELDDSALYLCASSHLGFQGPYEQYFGPGTRLTVT.

J is TRBJ2-1 and V is TRBV27, with D possibly matching TRBD2 (7 bases). The CDR3 has 15 residues. V lost 6 bases to trimming and J lost 8 bases, with 20 bases between them. Germline CDR1 is MNHEY and CDR2 is SMNVEV (reference sequence). In DNA, the CDR3 is TGTGCCAGCAGCTTGGAGGGCGGGGGCCTCTATGAGCAGTTCTTC. It encodes CASSLEGGGLYEQFF.

This clone was found a few times. CDR3 in amino acids: CATSSTIQGARIDYGYTF. The CDR3 coding sequence is TGTGCCACCAGCAGTACAATACAGGGGGCGCGAATCGACTATGGCTACACCTTC. The chain uses TRBV15 and TRBJ1-2; TRBD1 matches at 9 bases. This CDR3 contains 18 residues. V shed 3 bases and J 3 bases; nucleotides not matched to a gene: 14. Germline CDR1 and CDR2: LNHNV and YYDKDF (reference sequence).

The V and J genes are TRBV6-5 and TRBJ1-1, with D maybe TRBD1 (5 bases). The CDR3 has 12 amino acids. Germline CDR1 is MNHEY and CDR2 is SVGAGI. Trimming shortened V by 4 bases and J by 7 bases, and 10 bases separated the two germline ends. DNA of the CDR3: TGTGCCAGCAGTTCAGGGTCCCTTGAAGCTTTCTTT. Protein product: CASSSGSLEAFF.

The chain couples TRBV6-1 to TRBJ2-5, with D possibly matching TRBD1 (5 bases). The J call may be in error: the DNA end matches TRBJ2-7 better. This CDR3 is built from 15 residues. Germline lookup yields CDR1 MNHNS and CDR2 SASEGT. CDR3 in DNA: TGTGCCACCCGCCACCCCTTGACAGCCATCTACGAGCAGTACTTC. It translates to CATRHPLTAIYEQYF.

This rearrangement joins TRBV6-5 to TRBJ1-5; 7 bases line up with TRBD1. Per the germline V gene, CDR1 is MNHEY and CDR2 is SVGAGI. This CDR3 has 14 amino acids. Trimming at V came to 7 bases and at J to 3 bases, leaving 6 bases not matched to a gene. CDR3 sequence (DNA): TGTGCCAGCAAGAACGGACAGGCCAATCAGCCCCAGCATTTT. It is translated as CASKNGQANQPQHF.

This chain uses TRBV5-1 with TRBJ1-2, with TRBD1 matching over 9 bases. Germline-derived CDR1 and CDR2 are SGHRS and YFSETQ. The CDR3 length is 15 residues. Trimming at V came to 0 bases and at J to 7 bases, leaving 7 bases not matched to a gene. The CDR3 reads CASSLDPGTGSGYTF. Written as DNA, the CDR3 is TGCGCCAGCAGCTTGGACCCCGGGACAGGGAGTGGCTACACCTTC.

The V call is TRBV1, the J call TRBJ2-7; the table assigns TRBD1, which was not confirmed against the DNA. TRBV1 counts as a pseudogene. This CDR3 contains 14 residues. The CDR3 spells CTSSQEATGYEQYF. The CDR3 DNA follows: TGCACCAGCAGCCAAGAGGCGACAGGGTACGAGCAGTACTTC.

The V call is TRBV27, the J call TRBJ2-3; D unclear. Per the germline V gene, CDR1 is MNHEY and CDR2 is SMNVEV (reference sequence). The V end was cut by 5 bases, the J end by 2 bases, with 11 bases between. This CDR3 spans 14 amino acids. The DNA for the CDR3 is TGTGCCAGCAGTCCCTCGGTGATCACAGATACGCAGTATTTT. The encoded protein is CASSPSVITDTQYF.

The rearrangement links TRBV10-2 to TRBJ2-7; D is possibly TRBD2 (6 bases). Germline V gene data show CDR1 as WSHSY and CDR2 as SAAADI. The CDR3 spans 16 residues. V was cut by 0 bases and J by 1 base, with 13 bases left in between. The CDR3 DNA follows: TGCGCCAGCAGTGAGTCTGGAGGGGTGAAATCCTACGAGCAGTACTTC. Its translation is CASSESGGVKSYEQYF.

This chain uses TRBV19 with TRBJ2-5; 10 bases map to TRBD2. The end of the DNA fits TRBJ2-7 better, so the J call may be wrong. Germline V lookup: CDR1 LNHDA, CDR2 SQIVND (reference sequence). The CDR3 is 14 residues long. CDR3 sequence: CASRVAGGTYEQYF. DNA for the CDR3: TGTGCCAGTAGGGTAGCGGGAGGCACCTACGAGCAGTACTTC.

The J gene is TRBJ2-7, the V gene TRBV27, with 11 bases fitting TRBD1. CDR3 length: 16 amino acids. The trim removed 1 base at V and 6 bases at J, leaving 8 bases unmatched. CDR1 and CDR2 (germline): MNHEY, SMNVEV (reference sequence). CDR3 coding DNA: TGTGCCAGCAGTTTATTAGTGGGACAGGGGGTTGGCGAGCAGTACTTC. Protein: CASSLLVGQGVGEQYF.

This chain uses TRBV10-2 with TRBJ2-7; a possible D gene is TRBD1 (6 bases). V lost 2 bases, J lost 7 bases, and 9 bases lay in between. Per the germline V gene, CDR1 is WSHSY and CDR2 is SAAADI. The CDR3 runs 12 residues. CDR3 sequence (DNA): TGCGCCAGCAGTGAGCGAGGGGGAGAGCAGTACTTC. As protein: CASSERGGEQYF.

The gene calls are TRBV9 and TRBJ2-7; 8 nucleotides line up with TRBD2. Unmatched junction bases numbered 10, after V lost 4 bases and J lost 7 bases. Germline CDR1 SGDLS, CDR2 YYNGEE. There are 14 residues in the CDR3. Here the CDR3 DNA reads TGTGCCAGCAGCCCCCGAGCGGGAGTAGGGGAGCAGTACTTC. The encoded protein is CASSPRAGVGEQYF.

J is TRBJ1-4 and V is TRBV5-1; 8 bases line up with TRBD1. The CDR3 consists of 16 residues. Germline CDR1 is SGHRS and CDR2 is YFSETQ. Unmatched junction bases numbered 6, after V lost 2 bases and J lost 3 bases. This CDR3 is CASSFGTGHANEKLFF. The CDR3 bases are TGCGCCAGCAGCTTCGGGACAGGTCATGCTAATGAAAAACTGTTTTTT.

The chain joins TRBV14 to TRBJ2-1; 16 positions match TRBD2. V lost 6 bases, J lost 9 bases, and 8 bases stayed unmatched. Germline values: CDR1 SGHDN, CDR2 FVKESK. The CDR3 is 16 residues long. CDR3 nucleotide sequence: TGTGCCAGCAGGCCCGGGACTAGCGGGGGGGCTGGTGAGCAGTTCTTC. This encodes CASRPGTSGGAGEQFF.

The chain uses TRBV4-3 and TRBJ2-7; D might be TRBD2 (5 bases). Germline assignment: CDR1 LGHNA and CDR2 YSLEER. This CDR3 spans 13 amino acids. Trimming pared 0 bases from V and 10 bases from J, leaving 13 bases between. The CDR3 coding sequence is TGCGCCAGCAGCCAAGATAGTTCGGACTCACAGTACTTC. Translation gives CASSQDSSDSQYF.